A single sample gave rise to the 26 T cell receptor beta chains below, sequenced in a study of T cell responses to AZD1222 COVID-19 vaccine. The table came from immunoSEQ multiplex PCR; TCRdb's copy has only in-frame clones and leaves some out. The data contain some 110,000 clones, about 88% of them seen just once; the ten biggest clones take up about 19%. The input for sequencing was peripheral blood, taken on day 0 of AZD1222 vaccination. These receptors originate from an adult in good health.

The V gene is TRBV6-5, the J gene TRBJ1-6; possibly TRBD1 for D (5 bases). The CDR3 loop spans 12 amino acids. The V and J ends lost 7 bases and 11 bases respectively, with 12 bases between them. The germline V gene encodes CDR1 MNHEY and CDR2 SVGAGI. The CDR3 DNA is TGTGCCAGCATTCAGGGCCGGCCACCCCTCCACTTT. Translated, it gives CASIQGRPPLHF.

CDR3 amino acids: CASSQERGGSYQETQYF. CDR3 bases: TGTGCCAGCAGCCAAGAACGGGGTGGATCGTACCAAGAGACCCAGTACTTC. The chain joins TRBV14 to TRBJ2-5, with a possible D match to TRBD2 (5 bases). The V gene's germline CDR1 is SGHDN and CDR2 FVKESK. V was shortened by 0 bases and J by 0 bases, with 14 bases between the two germline ends. The CDR3 is 17 amino acids. Variable domain in full (rest from reference TRBV14 and TRBJ2-5): EAGVTQFPSHSVIEKGQTVTLRCDPISGHDNLYWYRRVMGKEIKFLLHFVKESKQDESGMPNNRFLAERTGGTYSTLKVQPAELEDSGVYFCASSQERGGSYQETQYFGPGTRLLVL.

This clone was seen a single time. CDR3 region: CASSKRDTEAFF. CDR3 DNA sequence: TGTGCCAGTAGTAAGAGGGACACTGAAGCTTTCTTT. V usage is TRBV19 and J usage is TRBJ1-1, with D uncertain. V was cut by 4 bases and J by 3 bases, with 6 bases left in between. Germline CDR1 LNHDA, CDR2 SQIVND (reference sequence). The CDR3 loop spans 12 amino acids.

J is TRBJ2-5 and V is TRBV6-2 or TRBV6-3, with D uncertain. The V end was cut by 2 bases, the J end by 8 bases, with 9 bases between. The V gene's germline CDR1 is MNHEY and CDR2 SVGEGT. The CDR3 has 12 residues. CDR3 in DNA: TGTGCCAGCAGTTACGCCACGTCCACCCAGTACTTC. It encodes CASSYATSTQYF.

The gene calls are TRBV5-4 and TRBJ2-1; 7 nucleotides line up with TRBD2. This CDR3 is 15 amino acids long. Trimming at V came to 2 bases and at J to 3 bases, leaving 5 bases not matched to a gene. CDR1 SGHNT and CDR2 YYREEE come from the germline V gene (reference sequence). Here the CDR3 DNA reads TGTGCCAGCAGCTTAATCGGGGGGATCTACAATGAGCAGTTCTTC. Translation gives CASSLIGGIYNEQFF.

J is TRBJ1-4 and V is TRBV18, with a possible D match to TRBD1 (6 bases). There are 14 residues in the CDR3. V lost 3 bases to trimming and J lost 8 bases, with 13 bases between them. The germline V gene has CDR1 KGHSH and CDR2 LQKENI. The CDR3 reads CASSPPPGDEKLFF. In nucleotides, the CDR3 is TGTGCCAGCTCACCTCCGCCAGGGGACGAAAAACTGTTTTTT.

The CDR3: CASSLTSGVYNEQFF. The CDR3, as DNA: TGTGCCAGCAGCCTCACTAGCGGGGTTTACAATGAGCAGTTCTTC. V is TRBV9 and J is TRBJ2-1, with 10 bases that match TRBD2. V gave up 4 bases and J gave up 4 bases; unmatched junction bases: 5. The CDR3 consists of 15 residues. From germline, CDR1 is SGDLS and CDR2 YYNGEE.

The J gene is TRBJ1-3, the V gene TRBV6-1, with TRBD1 matching 10 bases. In germline, CDR1 is MNHNS, CDR2 SASEGT. There are 15 residues in the CDR3. The J segment lost 7 bases and the V segment lost 2 bases, leaving 5 bases of the junction unmatched. The DNA for the CDR3 is TGTGCCAGCAGTGAATTGACAGGGGGCCAGAACACCATATATTTT. Translation gives CASSELTGGQNTIYF.

The chain has TRBV6-1 and TRBJ1-1; TRBD1 matches 7 bases. The germline V gene encodes CDR1 MNHNS and CDR2 SASEGT. The CDR3 totals 15 residues. The junction had 7 bases not matched to a gene; V was cut back by 2 bases and J by 4 bases. The CDR3 loop is CASSEYGRGSTEAFF. The CDR3 DNA is TGTGCCAGCAGTGAATATGGCAGGGGGAGCACTGAAGCTTTCTTT.

This clone was recorded a few times. The genes are TRBV3-1 (or the pseudogene TRBV3-2) and TRBJ1-6; D might be TRBD1 (6 bases). Germline-derived CDR1 and CDR2 are LGHDT and YNNKEL (reference sequence). The CDR3 extends over 16 amino acids. V gave up 1 base and J gave up 5 bases, with 12 bases separating them. The DNA for the CDR3 is TGTGCCAGCAGCCAAGGTAGGAGGGGGAATAATTCACCCCTCCACTTT. Encoded protein: CASSQGRRGNNSPLHF.

The V gene is TRBV5-4, the J gene TRBJ2-2; D gene unclear. The CDR3 runs 12 residues. V was clipped by 5 bases and J by 4 bases, with 6 bases between them. The germline CDR1 and CDR2 sequences are SGHNT and YYREEE (reference sequence). The CDR3 loop is CASRPPTGELFF. The CDR3 coding sequence is TGTGCCAGCAGACCCCCCACCGGGGAGCTGTTTTTT.

The rearrangement joins TRBV13 to TRBJ1-4, with D maybe TRBD1 (5 bases). With 5 bases removed from V and 3 bases from J, the gap between germline ends came to 10 bases. This CDR3 contains 14 residues. The V gene's germline CDR1 is PRHDT and CDR2 FYEKMQ (reference sequence). CDR3 coding DNA: TGTGCCAGCAGCCGGGGGGGAGCTAATGAAAAACTGTTTTTT. It translates to CASSRGGANEKLFF.

The chain employs TRBV7-8 and TRBJ1-4; D ambiguous. The CDR3 extends over 13 amino acids. Per germline, CDR1 SGHVS and CDR2 FQNEAQ. The V end was cut by 1 base, the J end by 7 bases, with 7 bases between. DNA for the CDR3: TGTGCCAGCAGCTTAGGCGTTGGTGAAAAACTGTTTTTT. This encodes CASSLGVGEKLFF.

CDR3 amino acids: CASSQGTWGELFF. The CDR3 DNA sequence: TGTGCCAGCAGCCAAGGGACCTGGGGGGAACTGTTTTTT. The chain uses TRBV14 and TRBJ1-4; TRBD1 is a possible D gene (5 bases). Germline loops: CDR1 SGHDN, CDR2 FVKESK. This CDR3 region has 13 residues. Trimming took off 1 base at V and 12 bases at J, with 12 bases between the two ends.

This rearrangement joins TRBV27 to TRBJ1-1, with a weak D call TRBD1 (5 bases). In germline, CDR1 is MNHEY, CDR2 SMNVEV (reference sequence). The CDR3 loop spans 15 amino acids. Trimming removed 3 bases from V and 0 bases from J, with 11 bases in between. The CDR3 DNA reads TGTGCCAGCAGTTTGGCCCCGGGGGTGAACACTGAAGCTTTCTTT. Translation gives CASSLAPGVNTEAFF.

The chain couples TRBV4-1 to TRBJ1-6, with a possible D match to TRBD1 (5 bases). Trimming left V 0 bases short and J 5 bases short, with 8 bases between. The CDR3 consists of 15 residues. Germline V lookup: CDR1 MGHRA, CDR2 YSYEKL. CDR3 residues: CASSQDRRDNSPLHF. DNA of the CDR3: TGCGCCAGCAGCCAAGATCGCAGGGATAATTCACCCCTCCACTTT.

J is TRBJ2-5 and V is TRBV5-1; D might be TRBD1 or TRBD2, each matching 6 bases. This CDR3 has 17 amino acids. V dropped 1 base and J dropped 0 bases, with 16 bases sitting between them. Germline loops: CDR1 SGHRS, CDR2 YFSETQ. The CDR3 DNA follows: TGCGCCAGCAGCTTGTATTCGGGGGCGGGAAACCAAGAGACCCAGTACTTC. The encoded protein is CASSLYSGAGNQETQYF.

The V gene is TRBV12-5, the J gene TRBJ1-1; 7 bases are a match to TRBD1. The CDR3 length is 13 residues. The trim removed 1 base at V and 4 bases at J, leaving 0 bases unmatched. Germline lookup yields CDR1 LGHNT and CDR2 FRNRAP. The CDR3 nucleotides are TGTGCTAGTGGTTTGGCAGGGGGCACTGAAGCTTTCTTT. Translating gives CASGLAGGTEAFF.

This chain connects TRBV15 to TRBJ2-2; D is ambiguous. From germline, CDR1 is LNHNV and CDR2 YYDKDF (reference sequence). The CDR3 runs to 15 residues. V was clipped by 3 bases and J by 0 bases, with 8 bases between them. CDR3 sequence reads: CATSRGLSNTGELFF. The CDR3 region has the DNA TGTGCCACCAGCAGGGGGTTATCGAACACCGGGGAGCTGTTTTTT.

This chain uses TRBV29-1 with TRBJ2-5; 8 nucleotides align to TRBD1. CDR1 is SQVTM and CDR2 is ANQGSEA in the germline V gene. V shed 8 bases, J shed 4 bases, and the junction held 9 bases outside the gene matches. The CDR3 is 13 amino acids. CDR3 sequence: CSITGTGGETQYF. CDR3 coding DNA: TGCAGCATCACTGGGACAGGTGGAGAGACCCAGTACTTC. Full variable domain (outside the CDR3, taken from reference TRBV29-1 and TRBJ2-5): SAVISQKPSRDICQRGTSLTIQCQVDSQVTMMFWYRQQPGQSLTLIATANQGSEATYESGFVIDKFPISRPNLTFSTLTVSNMSPEDSSIYLCSITGTGGETQYFGPGTRLLVL.

The chain has TRBV11-3 and TRBJ2-3; D remains ambiguous. V lost 5 bases and J 6 bases, leaving 12 bases between the germline ends. The CDR3 spans 13 residues. Germline loops: CDR1 SGHNT, CDR2 YENEEA. The chain's CDR3 is CASSPSDGDTQYF. CDR3 coding DNA: TGTGCCAGCAGCCCATCGGACGGGGATACGCAGTATTTT.

The chain employs TRBV28 and TRBJ2-2; possibly TRBD1 for D (6 bases). The germline V gene encodes CDR1 MDHEN and CDR2 SYDVKM. The CDR3 extends over 17 amino acids. Trimming removed 7 bases from V and 3 bases from J, with 21 bases in between. The CDR3 is CASKTNPTGFYTGELFF. CDR3 in DNA: TGTGCCAGCAAAACTAACCCAACAGGGTTCTACACCGGGGAGCTGTTTTTT.

The rearrangement joins TRBV6-5 to TRBJ2-7; D is unclear. This CDR3 is 14 amino acids long. Germline V gene data show CDR1 as MNHEY and CDR2 as SVGAGI. The V end was cut by 3 bases, the J end by 0 bases, with 9 bases between. CDR3 residues: CASSYSDDSYEQYF. The CDR3 nucleotides read TGTGCCAGCAGTTATTCGGATGACTCCTACGAGCAGTACTTC.

The chain links TRBV5-1 to TRBJ2-7, with TRBD2 matching 8 bases. This CDR3 spans 16 amino acids. Trimming took 1 base from V and 1 from J; bases not matched to a gene: 7. The germline CDR1 and CDR2 sequences are SGHRS and YFSETQ. CDR3 coding DNA: TGCGCCAGCAGCTTGCTCGGGGGGGCTGTGTCCTACGAGCAGTACTTC. Translating it yields CASSLLGGAVSYEQYF.

The chain uses TRBV5-4 and TRBJ2-5; 7 bases align to TRBD2. The CDR3 consists of 14 residues. The V gene end was trimmed by 3 bases and the J gene end by 4 bases; junction bases not matched to a gene: 6. Germline CDR1 reads SGHNT; CDR2 reads YYREEE (reference sequence). The CDR3 DNA is TGTGCCAGCAGCTCAGTGGGACTACCAGAGACCCAGTACTTC. Translating it yields CASSSVGLPETQYF.

V usage is TRBV6-6 and J usage is TRBJ1-2, with 10 bases identical to TRBD1. CDR3 length: 16 amino acids. Germline-derived CDR1 and CDR2 are MNHNY and SVGAGI (reference sequence). Trimming cost V 7 bases and J 2 bases; bases outside gene matches: 10. The CDR3 DNA sequence: TGTGCCAGCATCAAGACAGGGGGCTTGGAAAACTATGGCTACACCTTC. Translation: CASIKTGGLENYGYTF.